The T cell receptor beta chain under discussion was sequenced for a study of blood T cell repertoires in COVID-19. Across the whole study: Nucleic acid was either cDNA or gDNA, and it came from T cells, B-cell-depleted T cells, or PBMCs.

Authors' analysis steps: Researchers report that nucleated cell counts were estimated from reference gene primer amplification. TCRdb's table, derived via immunoSEQ multiplex PCR, lists solely in-frame clones and lacks some. That table gives V, J and clone size, and the DNA gave D and trimming. The sample includes tens of thousands of clones, 82% of them seen just once. With V trimmed by 4 bases and J by 2 bases, 5 bases remained unmatched. CDR3 length: 15 amino acids. CDR1 and CDR2 (germline): LNHDA, SQIVND (reference sequence). The clonotype originates from a woman over 75 with acute or convalescent COVID-19. This sequence joins TRBV19 and TRBJ2-5; 9 bases are shared with TRBD1. The sequenced material came from peripheral blood. The DNA of the CDR3 is TGTGCCAGTAGTAAAGGGACAGGGAAACAAGAGACCCAGTACTTC. Residues: CASSKGTGKQETQYF.